Below, one T cell receptor beta chain is given with its context. The data are from a study of blood T cell repertoires in COVID-19. Study overall: Researchers got acute and convalescent COVID-19 samples from the United States, Italy and Spain. The analysed material was cDNA or gDNA that came from T cells, B-cell-depleted T cells, or PBMCs.

Deletions cut 1 base from V and 7 bases from J, with 13 bases between. CDR1 and CDR2 from the germline V gene are MDHEN and SYDVKM. CDR3 length equals 14 residues. Original analysis: The assay estimated nucleated cells by amplifying reference gene primers. Produced via immunoSEQ multiplex PCR; TCRdb's table is partial and in-frame only. V and J calls and clone size are those listed in that table; D and trimming were worked out from the DNA. The sample has 250,000 to 350,000 clones, approximately 89% seen once. The rearrangement joins TRBV28 to TRBJ1-2, with D tentatively TRBD1 (5 bases). The material sequenced was peripheral blood. The clonotype comes from a woman aged 55-70 years with acute or convalescent COVID-19. The CDR3 sequence: CASSLYVGGRGYTF. The CDR3 DNA reads TGTGCCAGCAGTTTATACGTGGGGGGACGTGGCTACACCTTC.